Below are 10 T cell receptor beta chains sequenced from a single sample in a study of blood T cells in healthy people across ages. Alongside a J-beta primer mix, a sample-barcoded 5' primer served in a second PCR lasting roughly 7 to 11 cycles. MiXCR, applied by TCRdb to the 5' RACE reads, yields one record per CDR3 protein. The repertoire includes roughly 800,000 distinct CDR3 sequences, over 45% of them detected once, and approximately 20% sits in the top ten. Sequences were obtained from blood. These receptors were collected from a man under 40 in good health.

The V gene is TRBV2, the J gene TRBJ1-2; D is uncertain. CDR3 length equals 11 residues. Trimming removed 5 bases at V and 7 bases at J, with 8 bases between. Germline V lookup: CDR1 SNHLY, CDR2 FYNNEI. As DNA, the CDR3 is TGTGCCAGCAGTCCTGTCGGTGGCTACACCTTC. Amino acid sequence: CASSPVGGYTF.

The J gene is TRBJ1-2, the V gene TRBV6-5; D possibly corresponds to TRBD1 (5 bases). The CDR3 has 14 amino acids. Germline CDR1 and CDR2: MNHEY and SVGAGI. The V end was cut by 5 bases, the J end by 7 bases, with 17 bases between. CDR3 sequence reads: CASSGTTTGGGYTF. The CDR3 DNA reads TGTGCCAGCAGTGGGACGACCACGGGCGGTGGCTACACCTTC.

The rearrangement links TRBV7-9 to TRBJ2-5, with D perhaps matching TRBD2 (5 bases). Germline CDR1 and CDR2: SEHNR and FQNEAQ (reference sequence). V lost 4 bases and J 5 bases, leaving 8 bases between the germline ends. This CDR3 comprises 12 residues. CDR3 sequence (DNA): TGTGCCAGCAGCTCACAGCGGGAGACCCAGTACTTC. Its protein product is CASSSQRETQYF.

Worth noting for this clonotype: One junction end does not reproduce the germline sequence, and a read error may be involved. V gene TRBV12-3 or TRBV12-4 combines with J gene TRBJ2-3, with D tentatively TRBD1 (6 bases). There are 14 residues in the CDR3. CDR3 DNA: TGTGCCAGCAGAACGACAGGCCGCACAGATACGCCGTATTTT. Encoded protein: CASRTTGRTDTPYF.

The chain recombines TRBV7-2 with TRBJ1-2; D unclear. Per germline, CDR1 SGHTA and CDR2 FQGNSA. V lost 1 base to trimming and J lost 3 bases, with 9 bases between them. The CDR3 runs to 14 residues. CDR3 region: CASSLVGKDYGYTF. The CDR3 bases are TGTGCCAGCAGCTTAGTGGGGAAGGACTATGGCTACACCTTC.

In this sample, this clonotype turned up a few times. The genes are TRBV12-3 or TRBV12-4 and TRBJ1-2; 7 nucleotides match TRBD1. With V trimmed by 4 bases and J by 5 bases, 10 bases remained unmatched. The CDR3 contains 15 residues. In nucleotides, the CDR3 is TGTGCCAGCAGTTCCCTGTTGGGACAGAAGTATGGCTACACCTTC. Protein sequence: CASSSLLGQKYGYTF.

This clonotype has a single count. The chain recombines TRBV20-1 with TRBJ2-5; D might be TRBD2 (5 bases). Trimming took 3 bases from V and 1 from J, leaving 12 bases between them. Per the germline V gene, CDR1 is DFQATT and CDR2 is SNEGSKA (reference sequence). This CDR3 has 14 residues. The CDR3 coding sequence is TGCAGTGCTAGCGGCGGGCGGATCCAAGAGACCCAGTACTTC. Translated, it gives CSASGGRIQETQYF.

The genes are TRBV7-2 and TRBJ2-5; D is undetermined. Trimming took off 3 bases at V and 2 bases at J, with 7 bases between the two ends. Germline CDR1 reads SGHTA; CDR2 reads FQGNSA. This CDR3 contains 13 residues. Here the CDR3 reads CASSFQEQETQYF. The CDR3 DNA reads TGTGCCAGCAGCTTTCAGGAGCAAGAGACCCAGTACTTC.

The chain employs TRBV28 and TRBJ2-5; D call uncertain. V lost 3 bases, J lost 5 bases, and 10 bases lay in between. The CDR3 consists of 13 residues. Looked up from germline, CDR1 is MDHEN and CDR2 is SYDVKM. CDR3 nucleotides: TGTGCCAGCAGTTTGGAGTCGGCGGAGACCCAGTACTTC. This translates into CASSLESAETQYF. The full variable domain, with the rest looked up from reference TRBV28 and TRBJ2-5, is DVKVTQSSRYLVKRTGEKVFLECVQDMDHENMFWYRQDPGLGLRLIYFSYDVKMKEKGDIPEGYSVSREKKERFSLILESASTNQTSMYLCASSLESAETQYFGPGTRLLVL.

This clonotype occurred once. This chain links TRBV12-3 or TRBV12-4 with TRBJ2-4; weak D call: TRBD1 (6 bases). The J call may not be correct, given that the DNA end is closer to TRBJ2-7. This CDR3 spans 13 amino acids. The DNA of the CDR3 is TGTGCCAGCAGTTCCCGGGACATATACGAGCAGTACTTC. Residues: CASSSRDIYEQYF.